The rows below give T cell receptor beta chains drawn from one sample of a study of blood T cell repertoires in COVID-19. Repertoires were generated with immunoSEQ multiplex PCR, while TCRdb's copy carries only in-frame clones and drops some. The repertoire has 100,000 to 150,000 clones, 70% to 85% of them found once; the top ten carry 10% to 15%. Specimen: peripheral blood. Source of these receptors: a woman in her fifties or sixties with acute or convalescent COVID-19. The conserved cysteine and the conserved F or W are not part of the CDR3 here. Each record gives: V gene, J gene, CDR3 protein.

TRBV5-1	TRBJ1-5	ASSPTGGAGQPQH
TRBV7-9	TRBJ1-1	ASSFDRVSTEAF
TRBV9	TRBJ1-2	ASSEGGHPSDGYT
TRBV27	TRBJ1-5	ASSPQGAHQPQH
TRBV4-1	TRBJ1-6	ASSQLDSSYNSPLH
TRBV11-2	TRBJ1-2	ASNMGGERDGYT
TRBV12-3/TRBV12-4	TRBJ1-6	ASSFRGPLH
TRBV24-1	TRBJ1-4	ATRGAENEKLF
TRBV11-2	TRBJ2-2	ASSFRGQVNNAGELF
TRBV30	TRBJ1-5	AWSVWDRGGQPQH
TRBV6-5	TRBJ2-3	ASSRGPYLTQY
TRBV2	TRBJ1-4	ASGMAIPGHGEKLF
TRBV23-1	TRBJ2-7	ASSRIGQGWISDEQY
TRBV18	TRBJ1-1	ASSPSGPDSVEAF
TRBV27	TRBJ2-4	ASSSQGAVAKNIQY
TRBV3-1/TRBV3-2	TRBJ1-1	ASLASGTGGERGTEAF
TRBV19	TRBJ2-7	ASSAGTGTYEQY
TRBV28	TRBJ1-1	ASSLSLTEAF
TRBV24-1	TRBJ1-2	ATSDGPDRGLDGYT
TRBV19	TRBJ1-1	ASSMAGDTEAF
TRBV7-9	TRBJ2-1	ASSFRQGRSYNEQF
TRBV6-5	TRBJ1-2	ASTRNQGGEGYT
TRBV3-1/TRBV3-2	TRBJ1-2	ASSQEIGDGYT
TRBV5-1	TRBJ2-3	ASSLAASEYGTDTQY
TRBV6-6	TRBJ2-1	ASREGGPVNEQF
TRBV19	TRBJ1-4	ASSIDGPSRQPTNEKLF
TRBV25-1	TRBJ1-1	ASSAQGEVAEAF
TRBV28	TRBJ1-1	ASSHRWEAF
TRBV25-1	TRBJ1-2	ASSPRQLAFYGYT
TRBV24-1	TRBJ2-2	ATSASVVNTGELF
TRBV7-9	TRBJ1-4	ASSLVTGSEKLF
TRBV7-3	TRBJ1-2	ASSPTGGIYGYT
TRBV6-1	TRBJ1-3	ASSDGQYRNTIY
TRBV30	TRBJ2-5	AWGRGFQETQY
TRBV6-5	TRBJ2-7	ASSYSYSSYEQY
TRBV7-8	TRBJ1-1	ASSLRGTGDTRTEAF
TRBV18	TRBJ1-4	ASSPRSIGGNEKLF
TRBV11-2	TRBJ2-3	ASSFRAGGLYSTDTQY
TRBV19	TRBJ2-6	ASSIGQGHSGANVLT
TRBV18	TRBJ1-4	ASSLAAESEKLF
TRBV27	TRBJ1-1	ASIEGRGFTEAF
TRBV4-1	TRBJ1-1	ASSQGPLRSIYTEAF
TRBV6-5	TRBJ2-2	ASSSQGGDTGELF
TRBV19	TRBJ1-5	ASSISGGNQPQH
TRBV27	TRBJ2-1	ASSLGTGGNEQF
TRBV7-7	TRBJ2-5	ASSFSGGDKETQY
TRBV3-1/TRBV3-2	TRBJ2-1	ASSLLDSPPLNEQF
TRBV5-1	TRBJ1-2	ASSLEGARGPRINYGYT
TRBV4-1	TRBJ2-4	ASSSVTSGTKNIQY
TRBV12-5	TRBJ1-3	ASGWKQDFSGNTIY